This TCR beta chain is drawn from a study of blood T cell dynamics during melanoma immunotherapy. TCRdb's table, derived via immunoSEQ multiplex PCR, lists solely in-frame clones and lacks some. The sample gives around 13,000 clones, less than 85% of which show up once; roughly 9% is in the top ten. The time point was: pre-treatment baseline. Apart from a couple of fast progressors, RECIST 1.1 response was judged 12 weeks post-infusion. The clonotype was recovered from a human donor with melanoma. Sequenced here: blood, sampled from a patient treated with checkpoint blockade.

CDR3 nucleotide sequence: TGTGCCAGCAGCTTAACGCCGCAGGTGAACACTGAAGCTTTCTTT. Encoded protein: CASSLTPQVNTEAFF. V is TRBV7-3 and J is TRBJ1-1; no firm D call. V was trimmed by 0 bases and J by 0 bases, leaving 8 bases between them. The CDR3 runs to 15 residues. Germline CDR1 SGHTA, CDR2 FQGTGA.